This T cell receptor beta chain emerged from a study of blood T cells in healthy people across ages. It was with a sample-barcoded 5' primer and a J-beta primer mix that a second PCR of roughly 7 to 11 cycles was run. Every individual sample yielded 2.5 million or more paired-end reads (each containing CDR3). TCRdb reanalysed the 5' RACE reads using MiXCR and keeps one entry per CDR3 protein. There are over a million distinct CDR3 sequences in the sample; around 43% occur only once, and approximately 20% lies in the top ten. This CDR3 spans 16 amino acids. J lost 4 bases, V lost 3 bases, and 6 bases had no gene match. The V gene's germline CDR1 is MNHEY and CDR2 SVGAGI. General study points: Diversity was higher, and naive CD4+ cells more numerous, in long-lived donors than in aged donors. Donor CMV status, an unknown factor, possibly confounded changes in expanded clonotypes. The study could not conclusively compare naive and antigen-experienced cells, given its unsorted PBMCs.

Concerning this clonotype: Its antigen is not identified.

The sequence was collected from a woman in her sixties in good health. The chain has TRBV6-5 and TRBJ2-7; 13 bases map to TRBD2. Specimen: blood. Here the CDR3 DNA reads TGTGCCAGCAGTTATTTCCGGACTAGCGGGAGTTACGAGCAGTACTTC. Its protein is CASSYFRTSGSYEQYF.